The T cell receptor (beta chain) described here comes from a study of response to subunit inactivated influenza vaccine. General study findings and limits: Seasonal influenza vaccination, on each occasion, was suggested by the authors to recruit few new T cells.

TCRdb passed the RT-PCR reads through MiXCR, listing each CDR3 protein once. The table has about 240,000 distinct CDR3 sequences, approximately 12% seen once. This clonotype turned up a few times. Its antigen remains unknown. V was pared by 4 bases and J by 1 base, with 8 bases of the junction left unmatched. CDR3 length: 15 residues. The V gene's germline CDR1 is SQVTM and CDR2 ANQGSEA. The material was non-naive T cells sorted from PBMCs, obtained 14 days before vaccination. V gene TRBV29-1 combines with J gene TRBJ1-1, with 8 bases lining up with TRBD1. This TCR came from a middle-aged man who received an inactivated influenza vaccine. The CDR3 bases are TGCAGCGTTGTCGTGAAAGGGACAGGGAACACTGAAGCTTTCTTT. This codes for CSVVVKGTGNTEAFF.